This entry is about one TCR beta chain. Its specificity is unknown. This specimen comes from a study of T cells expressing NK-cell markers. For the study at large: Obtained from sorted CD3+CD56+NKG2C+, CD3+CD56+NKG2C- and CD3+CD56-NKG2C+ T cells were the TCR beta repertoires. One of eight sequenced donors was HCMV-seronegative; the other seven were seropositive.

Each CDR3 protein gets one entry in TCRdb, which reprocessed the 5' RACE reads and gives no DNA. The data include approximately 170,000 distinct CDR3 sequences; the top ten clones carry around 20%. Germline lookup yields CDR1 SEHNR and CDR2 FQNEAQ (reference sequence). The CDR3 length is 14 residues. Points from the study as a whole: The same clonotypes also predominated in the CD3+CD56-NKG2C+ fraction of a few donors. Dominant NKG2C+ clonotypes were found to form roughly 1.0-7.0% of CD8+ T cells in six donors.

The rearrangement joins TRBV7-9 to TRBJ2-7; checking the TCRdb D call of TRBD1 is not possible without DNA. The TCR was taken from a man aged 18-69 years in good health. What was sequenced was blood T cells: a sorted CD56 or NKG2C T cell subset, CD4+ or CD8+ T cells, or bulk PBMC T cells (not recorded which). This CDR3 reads CASSFPGSSYEQYF.